These 22 T cell receptor beta chains share one sample of origin, sequenced in a study of graft-versus-host responses after intestinal transplantation (dated by TCRdb to about 2021). The sample's time point, from its label and the paper: cells obtained before transplantation from donor or recipient. The antigens for these receptors are not known. Library creation used the immunoSEQ multiplex PCR assay. The source is immuneACCESS, and TCRdb retained only in-frame sequences with V and J called. Part of the clones is not carried over; for the studies checked, unresolved V genes explain less than half of this, and the remainder is unexplained. The sample table lists around 49,000 clones, roughly 90% of them with a count of one. 0.5% to 0.8% of the sample goes to the ten largest clones. The sequencing here drew on unstimulated CD4+ T cells sorted from spleen or lymph node cells, taken before transplant. These receptors were collected from a human donor who was the organ donor for an intestinal transplant.

This chain connects TRBV28 to TRBJ1-3, with D perhaps matching TRBD1 (5 bases). V gave up 5 bases and J gave up 7 bases, with 15 bases separating them. This CDR3 spans 14 amino acids. CDR1 MDHEN and CDR2 SYDVKM come from the germline V gene. The CDR3 nucleotides read TGTGCCAGCAGTCCCCAGGGTAGAAGGAACACCATATATTTT. This sequence encodes CASSPQGRRNTIYF.

This chain joins TRBV5-4 and TRBJ2-1; 7 bases fit TRBD2. J lost 8 bases, V lost 3 bases, and 11 bases had no gene match. CDR3 size: 15 residues. Per the germline V gene, CDR1 is SGHNT and CDR2 is YYREEE (reference sequence). The CDR3 sequence is CASSSPKRDMDEQFF. CDR3 bases: TGTGCCAGCAGCTCCCCCAAGCGGGATATGGATGAGCAGTTCTTC.

The rearrangement joins TRBV7-2 to TRBJ2-2; TRBD1 matches at 8 bases. This CDR3 has 14 amino acids. Germline V lookup: CDR1 SGHTA, CDR2 FQGNSA. V dropped 2 bases and J dropped 8; count of bases not matched to a gene: 4. The CDR3, as DNA: TGTGCCAGCAGCTTACGACAGGGGTGGGGGGAGCTGTTTTTT. Encoded protein: CASSLRQGWGELFF.

V is TRBV5-1 and J is TRBJ2-7; TRBD2 matches at 9 bases. The CDR3 sequence is 16 residues long. From germline, CDR1 is SGHRS and CDR2 YFSETQ. J lost 1 base, V lost 5 bases, and 10 bases had no gene match. The CDR3 reads CASREGGLAGSYEQYF. The CDR3 DNA follows: TGCGCCAGCAGGGAGGGTGGGCTAGCGGGATCCTACGAGCAGTACTTC. Using reference TRBV5-1 and TRBJ2-7 for the parts outside the CDR3, the full variable domain is KAGVTQTPRYLIKTRGQQVTLSCSPISGHRSVSWYQQTPGQGLQFLFEYFSETQRNKGNFPGRFSGRQFSNSRSEMNVSTLELGDSALYLCASREGGLAGSYEQYFGPGTRLTVT.

This chain joins TRBV6-1 and TRBJ1-2, with TRBD1 identical over 7 bases. J lost 2 bases, V lost 6 bases, and 3 bases had no gene match. Germline V gene lookup returns CDR1 MNHNS and CDR2 SASEGT. The CDR3 sequence is 13 residues long. The CDR3, as DNA: TGTGCCAGCAGGGAACAGGGGAACTATGGCTACACCTTC. Translated: CASREQGNYGYTF.

Of note for this clone: Other DNA variants within this sample encode the same CDR3. The J gene is TRBJ2-1, the V gene TRBV5-1; TRBD2 aligns across 7 bases. The CDR3 is 16 amino acids. Germline assignment: CDR1 SGHRS and CDR2 YFSETQ. J gave up 2 bases and V 4 bases, and 9 bases lay outside the gene matches. The CDR3: CASSPGGQGTYNEQFF. The CDR3 DNA sequence: TGCGCCAGCAGCCCGGGAGGTCAGGGAACCTACAATGAGCAGTTCTTC.

This clone appeared once. The junction departs from germline at one end; a sequencing error may be responsible. The rearrangement joins TRBV7-9 to TRBJ2-7, with D unclear. Germline-derived CDR1 and CDR2 are SEHNR and FQNEAQ (reference sequence). This CDR3 region has 16 residues. The CDR3 DNA reads as TGTGCCAGCAGCGACCTATACGGCACTACCTCCTACGAGCAGTGCTTC. Translated: CASSDLYGTTSYEQCF.

The J gene is TRBJ2-1, the V gene TRBV23-1; D perhaps matches TRBD2 (6 bases). TRBV23-1 is an open reading frame, and its role is uncertain. The germline V and J ends were trimmed by 2 bases and 5 bases, with 16 bases remaining between them. There are 16 residues in the CDR3. The CDR3 coding sequence is TGCGCCAGCAGTCAACCCTCTTGGCGGGGCCACAATGAGCAGTTCTTC. It codes for CASSQPSWRGHNEQFF.

V and J are TRBV6-1 and TRBJ2-7, with D hard to call. V was clipped by 7 bases and J by 4 bases, with 8 bases between them. CDR3 size: 11 residues. Looked up from germline, CDR1 is MNHNS and CDR2 is SASEGT. CDR3 loop: CASTPGYEQYF. The CDR3 DNA sequence: TGTGCCAGCACCCCAGGATACGAGCAGTACTTC.

This clone has only one observation. CDR3 coding DNA: TGTGCCAGCAGTACACCTTACCGGGACTCCGGAGGAGTCCAAGAGACCCAGTACTTC. Amino acids: CASSTPYRDSGGVQETQYF. The chain joins TRBV28 to TRBJ2-5; D may be TRBD2 (6 bases). The V end was cut by 5 bases, the J end by 1 base, with 26 bases between. The CDR3 runs to 19 residues. CDR1 and CDR2 from the germline V gene are MDHEN and SYDVKM. Full variable domain (rest looked up from reference TRBV28 and TRBJ2-5): DVKVTQSSRYLVKRTGEKVFLECVQDMDHENMFWYRQDPGLGLRLIYFSYDVKMKEKGDIPEGYSVSREKKERFSLILESASTNQTSMYLCASSTPYRDSGGVQETQYFGPGTRLLVL.

V is TRBV10-1 and J is TRBJ2-1, with 11 bases matching TRBD2. V shed 9 bases and J 5 bases; nucleotides not matched to a gene: 3. Germline assignment: CDR1 WNHNN and CDR2 SYGVQD (reference sequence). The length of the CDR3 is 13 residues. CDR3 bases: TGCGCCAGAAAACTAGCGGGAGACAATGAGCAGTTCTTC. Translated, it gives CARKLAGDNEQFF.

This sequence joins TRBV30 and TRBJ2-1, with D maybe TRBD2 (6 bases). Trimming took off 5 bases at V and 10 bases at J, with 21 bases between the two ends. The CDR3 is 14 amino acids. Per the germline V gene, CDR1 is GTSNPN and CDR2 is SVGIG (reference sequence). CDR3 loop: CAWVASGWTREQFF. CDR3 nucleotides: TGTGCCTGGGTAGCAAGCGGGTGGACGAGGGAGCAGTTCTTC.

The chain uses TRBV6-5 and TRBJ1-1; tentatively, D is TRBD1 (5 bases). Per the germline V gene, CDR1 is MNHEY and CDR2 is SVGAGI. Between the trimmed V and J ends, which lost 2 bases and 4 bases, there was a span of 14 bases. This CDR3 is 15 amino acids long. The CDR3 region has the DNA TGTGCCAGCAGTTACATCTCTAGGAGGGGCACTGAAGCTTTCTTT. It yields the protein CASSYISRRGTEAFF.

This clone has only a few counts. The chain carries TRBV30 and TRBJ1-1; 9 bases align to TRBD1. Germline-derived CDR1 and CDR2 are GTSNPN and SVGIG (reference sequence). Trimming cost V 3 bases and J 1 base; bases outside gene matches: 6. This CDR3 contains 15 residues. CDR3 sequence (DNA): TGTGCCTGGAGCCCCCGGGACAGGGCGAACACTGAAGCTTTCTTT. This translates into CAWSPRDRANTEAFF.

The CDR3 coding sequence is TGTGCCAGCAGTTACCTAGCGGGAGGGCCAGGAGAGACCCAGTACTTC. Translation gives CASSYLAGGPGETQYF. The chain uses TRBV6-5 and TRBJ2-5; the match to TRBD2 covers 12 bases. The germline V gene has CDR1 MNHEY and CDR2 SVGAGI. There are 16 residues in the CDR3. Unmatched junction bases numbered 5, after V lost 2 bases and J lost 4 bases.

The genes are TRBV11-2 and TRBJ2-1; 10 bases line up with TRBD2. V shed 4 bases and J 6 bases; nucleotides not matched to a gene: 3. The CDR3 is 14 amino acids. The germline gives CDR1 SGHAT, CDR2 FQNNGV. For the CDR3, the DNA is TGTGCCAGCAGCTCGGTAGCGGGAGGCAATGAGCAGTTCTTC. Amino acids: CASSSVAGGNEQFF.

This chain uses TRBV5-1 with TRBJ2-3; 9 positions match TRBD1. The germline gives CDR1 SGHRS, CDR2 YFSETQ. J was trimmed by 2 bases and V by 6 bases; bases with no gene match: 7. This CDR3 has 15 amino acids. CDR3 protein: CASNPTGGNTDTQYF. CDR3 coding DNA: TGCGCCAGCAACCCTACAGGGGGCAACACAGATACGCAGTATTTT.

CDR3 coding DNA: TGTGCCAGCAGTAGGACTAGCGGGTTTTACGAGCAGTACTTC. Its protein is CASSRTSGFYEQYF. The chain has TRBV6-5 and TRBJ2-5; 11 bases are shared with TRBD2. The DNA end is a closer match to TRBJ2-7, so the J assignment may be wrong. The CDR3 runs 14 residues. The V gene's germline CDR1 is MNHEY and CDR2 SVGAGI.

The chain uses TRBV19 and TRBJ2-1; 14 bases map to TRBD2. Looked up from germline, CDR1 is LNHDA and CDR2 is SQIVND (reference sequence). This CDR3 region has 16 residues. Losses at the gene ends were 6 bases for V and 16 bases for J; bases not matched to a gene: 17. CDR3 protein: CASRTTGTSGSFIAFF. The CDR3 DNA follows: TGTGCCAGTAGAACTACCGGGACTAGCGGGAGTTTTATTGCATTCTTC.

This clone turned up a few times. The chain recombines TRBV28 with TRBJ2-7; D is possibly TRBD1 (5 bases). CDR1 is MDHEN and CDR2 is SYDVKM in the germline V gene. Trimming pared 7 bases from V and 2 bases from J, leaving 18 bases between. The CDR3 sequence is 15 residues long. Here the CDR3 DNA reads TGTGCCAGCATTAAGGGTGGCAGGGCAACCTACGAGCAGTACTTC. This codes for CASIKGGRATYEQYF.

This CDR3 is CASSREIPNKNIQYF. The CDR3, as DNA: TGTGCCAGCAGTCGAGAAATACCAAACAAAAACATTCAGTACTTC. The gene calls are TRBV28 and TRBJ2-4; D gene ambiguous. This CDR3 contains 15 residues. Germline values: CDR1 MDHEN, CDR2 SYDVKM. V lost 5 bases, J lost 3 bases, and 14 bases lay in between.

J is TRBJ1-1 and V is TRBV4-2, with D possibly being TRBD1 (6 bases). The CDR3 extends over 14 amino acids. Germline loops: CDR1 LGHNA, CDR2 YNFKEQ. V gave up 0 bases and J gave up 3 bases, with 8 bases separating them. For the CDR3, the DNA is TGTGCCAGCAGCCAAGACAGACAGGACACTGAAGCTTTCTTT. Its protein is CASSQDRQDTEAFF.